The clone carrying this TCR beta chain has more than one count but fewer than ten. Antigen unknown. The sample belongs to a study of CD8 T cells in ankylosing spondylitis. Germline assignment: CDR1 LGHNT and CDR2 FRNRAP. V dropped 5 bases and J dropped 0 bases, with 7 bases sitting between them. The CDR3 covers 13 residues. Using quantitative 5'-RACE with molecular barcodes, the authors made TCR beta libraries. MiXCR, run by TCRdb on the 5' RACE reads, gives a single entry per CDR3 protein. This sample has approximately 500,000 distinct CDR3 sequences; about 12% occur once, and the top ten carry approximately 6.3%. The study, taken as a whole, reports: Disease-associated clones were reportedly significantly overrepresented in matched ankylosing spondylitis synovial fluid. Several highly homologous variants made up a TCR beta motif that seemed to typify ankylosing spondylitis blood. Previously reported in reactive arthritis synovial fluid and blood were some of the motif variants.

The chain couples TRBV12-5 to TRBJ1-1, with a tentative D call TRBD1 (6 bases). The TCR originated in a male donor with ankylosing spondylitis. Source material: blood, either unsorted or a sorted T cell fraction (not recorded which). CDR3 region: CASGTGLNTEAFF. The CDR3, as DNA: TGTGCTAGTGGTACAGGGCTGAACACTGAAGCTTTCTTT.